This TCR beta chain was observed in a study of cytomegalovirus exposure and HLA in healthy donors. Study-wide points: What was likely a sequencing artifact was a cluster of highly shared sequence variants.

With 0 bases removed from V and 5 bases from J, the gap between germline ends came to 16 bases. From germline, CDR1 is LNHDA and CDR2 SQIVND (reference sequence). The CDR3 runs 16 residues. The PCR had 60 Vbeta and 13 Jbeta primers. Libraries were prepared by immunoSEQ multiplex PCR; TCRdb keeps only in-frame clonotypes and omits some of them. The data show 200,000 to 250,000 clones, with roughly 75% seen just once and 1.8% held by the top ten. This clone was seen a few times. The antigen is unknown. This TCR derives from a woman aged 30 to 39 in good health and CMV-seronegative. Sequencing was done on a sample of PBMCs. V and J are TRBV19 and TRBJ1-1; possible D gene TRBD1, 5 bases. CDR3 nucleotide sequence: TGTGCCAGTAGTATAGATGATCTCAGGGTGAGAACTGAAGCTTTCTTT. Translating it yields CASSIDDLRVRTEAFF.